This TCR beta chain was retrieved from a study of blood T cell repertoires in COVID-19. Study details: The United States, Italy and Spain were the sources of the acute and convalescent COVID-19 samples. T cells, B-cell-depleted T cells, or PBMCs supplied cDNA or gDNA.

As processed by the authors: From reference gene primer amplification, estimates of nucleated cell counts were derived. Clones were sequenced by immunoSEQ multiplex PCR, and TCRdb holds only the in-frame ones, with some missing. V and J calls and clone size follow that table, whereas D and trimming were derived from the DNA. The table shows over 150,000 clones, with around four fifths occurring only once. This clone came up a few times. The germline V and J ends were trimmed by 2 bases and 3 bases, with 5 bases remaining between them. The CDR3 length is 12 residues. The germline V gene has CDR1 KGHSH and CDR2 LQKENI.

This receptor was taken from a woman in her 70s who had recovered from COVID-19. The J gene is TRBJ2-7, the V gene TRBV18; D is unresolved. Specimen: peripheral blood. The CDR3: CASSPDNYEQYF. For the CDR3, the DNA is TGTGCCAGCTCACCAGACAACTACGAGCAGTACTTC.